This T cell receptor (beta chain) emerged from a study of T cell responses to AZD1222 COVID-19 vaccine. The germline gives CDR1 LGHDT, CDR2 YNNKEL (reference sequence). Between the trimmed V and J ends, which lost 0 bases and 6 bases, there was a span of 15 bases. The CDR3 contains 15 residues. In regard to this clone: Its target is not known.

Using immunoSEQ multiplex PCR, the repertoire was profiled, and TCRdb retains in-frame clones only, with some absent. The sample comprises more than 140,000 clones, under 95% of which are singletons, and 5% rests with the top ten. Whole-study findings and limits: Variant regions that are unmutated are reportedly the target of nearly half of spike-specific TCRs. No repertoire was sampled before or during the peak T cell response, only after it.

This rearrangement joins TRBV3-1 (or the pseudogene TRBV3-2) to TRBJ2-7, with D hard to call. The source material was peripheral blood, sampled on day 0 of AZD1222 vaccination. The receptor was isolated from an adult in good health. The chain's CDR3 is CASSQETNPWPEQYF. CDR3 sequence (DNA): TGTGCCAGCAGCCAAGAAACTAACCCGTGGCCCGAGCAGTACTTC.